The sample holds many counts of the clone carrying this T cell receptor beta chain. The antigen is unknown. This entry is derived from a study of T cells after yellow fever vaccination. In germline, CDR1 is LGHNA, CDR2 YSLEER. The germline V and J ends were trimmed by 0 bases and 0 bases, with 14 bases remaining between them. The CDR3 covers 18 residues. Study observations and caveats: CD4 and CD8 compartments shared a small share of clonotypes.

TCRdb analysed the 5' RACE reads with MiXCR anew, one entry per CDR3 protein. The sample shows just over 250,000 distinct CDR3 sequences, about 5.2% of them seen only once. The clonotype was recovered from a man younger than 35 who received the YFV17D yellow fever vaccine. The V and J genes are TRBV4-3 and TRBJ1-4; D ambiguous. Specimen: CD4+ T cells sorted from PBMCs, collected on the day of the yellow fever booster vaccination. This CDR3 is CASSQDLLGGATNEKLFF. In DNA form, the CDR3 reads TGCGCCAGCAGCCAAGATCTTTTAGGCGGGGCAACTAATGAAAAACTGTTTTTT.